The 29 T cell receptor beta chains below come from one sample, sequenced in a study of shared T cell receptors in the human thymus. Profiled with immunoSEQ multiplex PCR; TCRdb holds only in-frame clones, not every one. This sample has 700,000 or so clones, with 70% to 90% found just once. Separately, the same data were catalogued under a study of human thymus T cells.

The sequenced material came from thymocytes. These TCRs come from a girl less than two years old with a congenital heart defect.

The rearrangement joins TRBV7-6 to TRBJ1-2; 9 nucleotides align to TRBD1. CDR3 length: 16 amino acids. Looked up from germline, CDR1 is SGHVS and CDR2 is FNYEAQ. After removal of 0 bases from V and 4 bases from J, the junction contained 6 bases not matched to a gene. For the CDR3, the DNA is TGTGCCAGCAGCTTAGCGGGGACAGGGCCCTCCTATGGCTACACCTTC. This encodes CASSLAGTGPSYGYTF.

This clone was detected only once. The V gene is TRBV6-1, the J gene TRBJ1-2; the D gene is possibly TRBD1 (6 bases). This CDR3 has 15 residues. Trimming left V 6 bases short and J 4 bases short, with 18 bases between. Germline V gene data show CDR1 as MNHNS and CDR2 as SASEGT. The CDR3 spells CASRDTYTGRYGYTF. Written as DNA, the CDR3 is TGTGCCAGCAGGGATACTTATACAGGGCGCTATGGCTACACCTTC.

The chain carries TRBV4-1 and TRBJ1-2; TRBD1 agrees at 7 bases. The CDR3 runs 14 residues. Trimming took 4 bases from V and 5 from J; bases not matched to a gene: 7. Germline V gene sequence: CDR1 MGHRA, CDR2 YSYEKL. In nucleotides, the CDR3 is TGCGCCAGCAGCCCCAATGACAGGGCGTATGGCTACACCTTC. Its protein is CASSPNDRAYGYTF.

This rearrangement joins TRBV11-3 to TRBJ2-7, with D tentatively TRBD1 (5 bases). V lost 2 bases and J lost 7, with 12 bases in between. This CDR3 is built from 13 residues. Germline CDR1 is SGHNT and CDR2 is YENEEA. The CDR3 sequence is CASSLTREGEQYF. CDR3 bases: TGTGCCAGCAGCTTAACCAGGGAAGGGGAGCAGTACTTC.

This chain links TRBV5-1 with TRBJ2-5; a weak D match, TRBD1 (6 bases). The V end was cut by 5 bases, the J end by 5 bases, with 25 bases between. Germline lookup yields CDR1 SGHRS and CDR2 YFSETQ. The CDR3 contains 17 residues. The CDR3 nucleotides read TGCGCCAGCAGTCTTGGATCAGGGGCGGCCGGCGTGGAGACCCAGTACTTC. Its protein is CASSLGSGAAGVETQYF.

V gene TRBV28 combines with J gene TRBJ2-7; TRBD1 matches at 8 bases. The V gene's germline CDR1 is MDHEN and CDR2 SYDVKM. The CDR3 is 15 residues long. V trimming: 5 bases; J trimming: 7 bases; junction bases outside the gene matches: 13. The CDR3, as DNA: TGTGCCAGCAGTCTCCCCCAGGGGGCCGTAGGTGAGCAGTACTTC. Translation gives CASSLPQGAVGEQYF.

This clone was seen a single time. The chain is built from TRBV7-6 and TRBJ1-6; 10 nucleotides line up with TRBD1. CDR3 length: 15 residues. Looked up from germline, CDR1 is SGHVS and CDR2 is FNYEAQ. Trimming took 4 bases from V and 11 from J; bases not matched to a gene: 8. The CDR3 DNA follows: TGTGCCAGCAGCTCAGGGACAGGGGACTGGGCACCCCTCCACTTT. Amino acid sequence: CASSSGTGDWAPLHF.

V is TRBV4-1 and J is TRBJ2-7; 7 bases match TRBD1. Germline lookup yields CDR1 MGHRA and CDR2 YSYEKL. After removal of 4 bases from V and 5 bases from J, the junction contained 11 bases not matched to a gene. The CDR3 loop spans 15 amino acids. For the CDR3, the DNA is TGCGCCAGCAGCCCAAGATATCAGGGGGAAGACGAGCAGTACTTC. It specifies CASSPRYQGEDEQYF.

This clone turned up a few times. The chain couples TRBV6-1 to TRBJ1-2; 8 bases line up with TRBD1. CDR1 and CDR2 from the germline V gene are MNHNS and SASEGT. Trimming at V came to 2 bases and at J to 3 bases, leaving 5 bases not matched to a gene. The CDR3 loop spans 15 amino acids. The CDR3 DNA follows: TGTGCCAGCAGTGAACCCGAACAGGGGGACTATGGCTACACCTTC. This gives the protein CASSEPEQGDYGYTF.

The chain recombines TRBV6-1 with TRBJ1-1; 7 positions match TRBD1. Germline assignment: CDR1 MNHNS and CDR2 SASEGT. The J segment lost 1 base and the V segment lost 2 bases, leaving 4 bases of the junction unmatched. The CDR3 totals 15 residues. The DNA of the CDR3 is TGTGCCAGCAGTGAAAAAGACAGGGAGAACACTGAAGCTTTCTTT. It translates to CASSEKDRENTEAFF.

The chain is built from TRBV6-6 and TRBJ1-5, with a tentative D call TRBD1 (6 bases). CDR1 and CDR2 from the germline V gene are MNHNY and SVGAGI (reference sequence). The CDR3 extends over 16 amino acids. Trimming cost V 3 bases and J 7 bases, with 19 bases left between them. CDR3 sequence: CASSYSSTGSDQPQHF. The DNA of the CDR3 is TGTGCCAGCAGTTATAGCAGTACAGGGAGCGACCAGCCCCAGCATTTT.

This chain joins TRBV11-2 and TRBJ2-3; 8 nucleotides agree with TRBD1. Germline values: CDR1 SGHAT, CDR2 FQNNGV. The trim removed 4 bases at V and 2 bases at J, leaving 8 bases unmatched. The CDR3 has 16 residues. As DNA, the CDR3 is TGTGCCAGCAGCTCCCGGGGACAGGTCCCCACAGATACGCAGTATTTT. Translation: CASSSRGQVPTDTQYF.

The chain joins TRBV9 to TRBJ1-1; D unresolved. Germline values: CDR1 SGDLS, CDR2 YYNGEE. V lost 4 bases and J 1 base, leaving 14 bases between the germline ends. CDR3 length equals 15 residues. The CDR3 sequence: CASSSNGEGNTEAFF. The CDR3 DNA follows: TGTGCCAGCAGCTCCAACGGAGAGGGGAACACTGAAGCTTTCTTT.

The chain couples TRBV25-1 to TRBJ1-6; D possibly corresponds to TRBD1 (6 bases). The CDR3 has 12 amino acids. V was shortened by 6 bases and J by 13 bases, with 13 bases between the two germline ends. CDR1 is MGHDK, CDR2 SYGVNS, per germline. This CDR3 reads CASRDGTSPLHF. The CDR3 DNA follows: TGTGCCAGCAGAGACGGGACATCGCCCCTCCACTTT. The variable domain in full, completed from reference TRBV25-1 and TRBJ1-6, reads EADIYQTPRYLVIGTGKKITLECSQTMGHDKMYWYQQDPGMELHLIHYSYGVNSTEKGDLSSESTVSRIRTEHFPLTLESARPSHTSQYLCASRDGTSPLHFGNGTRLTVT.

This clone occurred once. The rearrangement links TRBV21-1 to TRBJ1-5. TRBV21-1 is an annotated pseudogene. The CDR3 totals 12 residues. The DNA for the CDR3 is TGTGCCAGCAGCAAAGTAGATCAGCCCCAGCATTTT. It codes for CASSKVDQPQHF.

The V call is TRBV20-1, the J call TRBJ2-7, with D unresolved. The V end lost 1 base, the J end lost 9 bases, and 7 bases lay between the germline ends. The CDR3 totals 10 residues. CDR1 DFQATT and CDR2 SNEGSKA come from the germline V gene (reference sequence). The CDR3 region has the DNA TGCAGTGCTAGAGCCGAGGCGCAGTACTTC. Its translation is CSARAEAQYF.

This clone was observed a few times. This chain uses TRBV7-6 with TRBJ1-1; weak D call: TRBD1 (5 bases). In germline, CDR1 is SGHVS, CDR2 FNYEAQ. Trimming pared 4 bases from V and 0 bases from J, leaving 15 bases between. There are 16 residues in the CDR3. The CDR3 spells CASSSHRSNMNTEAFF. In DNA form, the CDR3 reads TGTGCCAGCAGCTCGCACAGGAGCAACATGAACACTGAAGCTTTCTTT.

The rearrangement links TRBV4-1 to TRBJ2-1; TRBD2 agrees at 9 bases. This CDR3 spans 16 amino acids. In germline, CDR1 is MGHRA, CDR2 YSYEKL. The J segment lost 5 bases and the V segment lost 1 base, leaving 6 bases of the junction unmatched. In DNA form, the CDR3 reads TGCGCCAGCAGCCAAGGGTCGGGCGGGGGGGACAATGAGCAGTTCTTC. It translates to CASSQGSGGGDNEQFF.

The V call is TRBV6-5, the J call TRBJ1-2, with TRBD1 matching over 7 bases. This CDR3 has 15 amino acids. V lost 2 bases to trimming and J lost 7 bases; unmatched junction nucleotides: 10. Germline V gene data show CDR1 as MNHEY and CDR2 as SVGAGI. The CDR3 nucleotides read TGTGCCAGCAGTTACCACCAGACAGGGAAATGTGGCTACACCTTC. Residues: CASSYHQTGKCGYTF.

This chain joins TRBV28 and TRBJ1-3; D is undetermined. Deletions cut 4 bases from V and 10 bases from J, with 17 bases between. Germline V gene data show CDR1 as MDHEN and CDR2 as SYDVKM. The CDR3 totals 14 residues. DNA of the CDR3: TGTGCCAGCAGTTCCGGACGGAGGCCACGGACCATATATTTT. It translates to CASSSGRRPRTIYF.

This chain links TRBV2 with TRBJ1-2; D remains unclear. In germline, CDR1 is SNHLY, CDR2 FYNNEI. The CDR3 spans 12 residues. Trimming left V 11 bases short and J 0 bases short, with 10 bases between. In DNA form, the CDR3 reads TGTGCCCCCGTATTTGCTAACTATGGCTACACCTTC. Amino acid sequence: CAPVFANYGYTF.

This chain joins TRBV14 and TRBJ1-2; 7 bases line up with TRBD1. CDR1 and CDR2 from the germline V gene are SGHDN and FVKESK. J lost 4 bases, V lost 4 bases, and 6 bases had no gene match. This CDR3 spans 14 amino acids. CDR3: CASSLGGQTYGYTF. The CDR3 nucleotides read TGTGCCAGCAGCCTTGGGGGACAGACCTATGGCTACACCTTC.

The chain recombines TRBV25-1 with TRBJ1-1; D call uncertain. Per germline, CDR1 MGHDK and CDR2 SYGVNS. This CDR3 comprises 16 residues. Deletions cut 3 bases from V and 3 bases from J, with 17 bases between. Here the CDR3 reads CASSDRGFPPDTEAFF. As DNA, the CDR3 is TGTGCCAGCAGTGACCGAGGTTTCCCCCCGGACACTGAAGCTTTCTTT.

The count of this clone is one. V and J are TRBV7-9 and TRBJ1-2; 11 bases map to TRBD1. CDR1 and CDR2 from the germline V gene are SEHNR and FQNEAQ (reference sequence). The J segment lost 4 bases and the V segment lost 3 bases, leaving 7 bases of the junction unmatched. The CDR3 totals 16 residues. CDR3: CASSLEGQGEFYGYTF. The CDR3, as DNA: TGTGCCAGCAGCTTGGAGGGACAGGGGGAGTTCTATGGCTACACCTTC. Based on the CDR3 plus reference TRBV7-9 and TRBJ1-2, the full variable domain is DTGVSQNPRHKITKRGQNVTFRCDPISEHNRLYWYRQTLGQGPEFLTYFQNEAQLEKSRLLSDRFSAERPKGSFSTLEIQRTEQGDSAMYLCASSLEGQGEFYGYTFGSGTRLTVV.

This rearrangement joins TRBV28 to TRBJ2-5, with a weak D call TRBD1 (6 bases). CDR3 length equals 12 residues. Trimming shortened V by 2 bases and J by 8 bases, and 9 bases separated the two germline ends. Per germline, CDR1 MDHEN and CDR2 SYDVKM. The CDR3 DNA reads as TGTGCCAGCAGTTTAGGGACACATACCCAGTACTTC. Its translation: CASSLGTHTQYF.

The V call is TRBV7-2, the J call TRBJ2-7; D uncertain. Germline V lookup: CDR1 SGHTA, CDR2 FQGNSA. The CDR3 covers 16 residues. V was pared by 5 bases and J by 6 bases, with 23 bases between. CDR3 bases: TGTGCCAGCAGCATAAGAGGTCGGCCCCCCCTTTGCGAGCAGTACTTC. This codes for CASSIRGRPPLCEQYF. The full variable domain, its missing parts supplied by reference TRBV7-2 and TRBJ2-7, is GAGVSQSPSNKVTEKGKDVELRCDPISGHTALYWYRQSLGQGLEFLIYFQGNSAPDKSGLPSDRFSAERTGGSVSTLTIQRTQQEDSAVYLCASSIRGRPPLCEQYFGPGTRLTVT.

The chain couples TRBV9 to TRBJ1-1; D perhaps matches TRBD1 (6 bases). Germline assignment: CDR1 SGDLS and CDR2 YYNGEE. This CDR3 comprises 20 residues. Trimming cost V 0 bases and J 3 bases, with 27 bases left between them. CDR3 bases: TGTGCCAGCAGCGTAGATTTAGTGGGCGGGGGCCCGTCGGAATACACTGAAGCTTTCTTT. Its protein is CASSVDLVGGGPSEYTEAFF. The full variable domain, in which reference TRBV9 and TRBJ1-1 provide the parts outside the CDR3, is DSGVTQTPKHLITATGQRVTLRCSPRSGDLSVYWYQQSLDQGLQFLIQYYNGEERAKGNILERFSAQQFPDLHSELNLSSLELGDSALYFCASSVDLVGGGPSEYTEAFFGQGTRLTVV.

The count of this clone is one. The rearrangement joins TRBV4-1 to TRBJ1-2; the match to TRBD1 covers 7 bases. In germline, CDR1 is MGHRA, CDR2 YSYEKL. This CDR3 spans 13 amino acids. Germline trimming cut 4 bases from V and 4 bases from J; bases unmatched to any gene: 3. CDR3 sequence reads: CASSPSGGYGYTF. CDR3 DNA sequence: TGCGCCAGCAGCCCCTCAGGGGGCTATGGCTACACCTTC.

The chain couples TRBV2 to TRBJ2-7, with 9 bases fitting TRBD1. Trimming at V came to 11 bases and at J to 6 bases, leaving 20 bases not matched to a gene. Germline V gene data show CDR1 as SNHLY and CDR2 as FYNNEI. This CDR3 has 16 amino acids. CDR3: CAGGGPPGTGLFEQYF. DNA of the CDR3: TGTGCCGGGGGGGGACCCCCGGGGACAGGGTTGTTCGAGCAGTACTTC. Full variable domain (outside the CDR3, taken from reference TRBV2 and TRBJ2-7): EPEVTQTPSHQVTQMGQEVILRCVPISNHLYFYWYRQILGQKVEFLVSFYNNEISEKSEIFDDQFSVERPDGSNFTLKIRSTKLEDSAMYFCAGGGPPGTGLFEQYFGPGTRLTVT.